Following are 14 T cell receptor beta chains from one sample sequenced in a study of shared clonotypes between healthy human individuals. TCRdb's copy holds only in-frame clones and misses some; the assay was immunoSEQ multiplex PCR. The table lists almost 750,000 clones, roughly 72% of them singletons. Sequenced input: memory CD4+ T cells sorted from blood. Subset described: CD45RA-negative fraction. All receptors derive from a woman younger than 45 in good health.

This clone has more than one count but fewer than ten. A junction boundary mismatches the germline segment, possibly from a read error. The chain links TRBV5-1 to TRBJ2-2, with a weak D call TRBD1 (6 bases). Per germline, CDR1 SGHRS and CDR2 YFSETQ. There are 16 residues in the CDR3. In DNA, the CDR3 is TGCGCCAGCAGCCCCCAGCTCACAGGGATCACCCGGGAGCTGTTTTTT. This encodes CASSPQLTGITRELFF.

This clone was found many times. The chain uses TRBV18 and TRBJ1-1, with D perhaps TRBD1 (5 bases). The CDR3 totals 13 residues. V was pared by 3 bases and J by 5 bases, with 10 bases between. Germline assignment: CDR1 KGHSH and CDR2 LQKENI. The CDR3 nucleotides are TGTGCCAGCTCACCGGGCAGGGAGACTGAAGCTTTCTTT. Translation: CASSPGRETEAFF.

V usage is TRBV11-2 and J usage is TRBJ2-5; a weak D match, TRBD2 (6 bases). V gave up 9 bases and J gave up 2 bases, with 22 bases separating them. Germline V gene data show CDR1 as SGHAT and CDR2 as FQNNGV. There are 16 residues in the CDR3. The CDR3 DNA sequence: TGTGCCAGTAGCCCAACTAGCTTGGATTCTCAAGAGACCCAGTACTTC. Amino acid sequence: CASSPTSLDSQETQYF.

This sequence joins TRBV2 and TRBJ1-5, with D unresolved. The CDR3 consists of 13 residues. V lost 4 bases and J 0 bases, leaving 4 bases between the germline ends. Germline V CDR1 and CDR2: SNHLY, FYNNEI. DNA for the CDR3: TGTGCCAGCAGTGGGAGTAGCAATCAGCCCCAGCATTTT. This translates into CASSGSSNQPQHF. Looking up the rest from reference TRBV2 and TRBJ1-5 gives the full variable domain: EPEVTQTPSHQVTQMGQEVILRCVPISNHLYFYWYRQILGQKVEFLVSFYNNEISEKSEIFDDQFSVERPDGSNFTLKIRSTKLEDSAMYFCASSGSSNQPQHFGDGTRLSIL.

The CDR3 nucleotides are TGTGCCAGTAGTATGGGGCTCCACAGCTCTGGGGCCAACGTCCTGACTTTC. As protein: CASSMGLHSSGANVLTF. The rearrangement links TRBV19 to TRBJ2-6; the D gene is possibly TRBD1 (5 bases). The CDR3 is made up of 17 amino acids. Germline V gene sequence: CDR1 LNHDA, CDR2 SQIVND (reference sequence). Trimming removed 3 bases at V and 0 bases at J, with 12 bases between.

The chain employs TRBV10-3 and TRBJ2-1, with D possibly TRBD2 on 5 matching bases. Germline V gives CDR1 ENHRY, CDR2 SYGVKD. CDR3 length equals 14 residues. V lost 3 bases to trimming and J lost 6 bases, with 12 bases between them. This CDR3 reads CAISDRPEGNEQFF. DNA for the CDR3: TGTGCCATCAGTGACAGGCCCGAGGGCAATGAGCAGTTCTTC.

The rearrangement uses TRBV5-1 and TRBJ1-2; TRBD1 is a possible D gene (5 bases). Between the trimmed V and J ends, which lost 0 bases and 5 bases, there was a span of 11 bases. This CDR3 has 14 amino acids. CDR1 and CDR2 from the germline V gene are SGHRS and YFSETQ. CDR3 DNA: TGCGCCAGCAGCTTGGCCGGGGGATTGTATGGCTACACCTTC. This sequence encodes CASSLAGGLYGYTF. Full variable domain (rest looked up from reference TRBV5-1 and TRBJ1-2): KAGVTQTPRYLIKTRGQQVTLSCSPISGHRSVSWYQQTPGQGLQFLFEYFSETQRNKGNFPGRFSGRQFSNSRSEMNVSTLELGDSALYLCASSLAGGLYGYTFGSGTRLTVV.

The chain carries TRBV6-1 and TRBJ2-1, with a possible D match to TRBD1 (6 bases). CDR3 length equals 15 residues. The V end lost 4 bases, the J end lost 6 bases, and 16 bases lay between the germline ends. Germline V lookup: CDR1 MNHNS, CDR2 SASEGT. The CDR3 protein is CASSGNRARGNEQFF. CDR3 nucleotide sequence: TGTGCCAGCAGTGGTAACAGGGCTCGGGGCAATGAGCAGTTCTTC.

J is TRBJ1-5 and V is TRBV7-9; 7 bases are a match to TRBD1. The germline gives CDR1 SEHNR, CDR2 FQNEAQ (reference sequence). The CDR3 length is 16 residues. Trimming removed 4 bases from V and 7 bases from J; junction bases left unmatched: 13. The CDR3 DNA reads as TGTGCCAGCAGCTCCTACAAAGACAGGGAAGGGCAGCCCCAGCATTTT. Residues: CASSSYKDREGQPQHF.

The chain uses TRBV6-1 and TRBJ2-7; 9 positions agree with TRBD2. CDR3 length: 16 amino acids. The V gene's germline CDR1 is MNHNS and CDR2 SASEGT. V lost 2 bases to trimming and J lost 2 bases; unmatched junction nucleotides: 7. CDR3 in amino acids: CASSELQLAGAYEQYF. The CDR3 coding sequence is TGTGCCAGCAGTGAACTTCAACTAGCGGGCGCCTACGAGCAGTACTTC.

The chain is built from TRBV2 and TRBJ1-5; TRBD1 matches at 8 bases. Germline-derived CDR1 and CDR2 are SNHLY and FYNNEI. The CDR3 is 15 residues long. V lost 8 bases to trimming and J lost 1 base; unmatched junction nucleotides: 7. CDR3 amino acids: CASRQGSRSNQPQHF. The CDR3, as DNA: TGTGCCAGCCGACAGGGGTCCAGAAGCAATCAGCCCCAGCATTTT.

This chain links TRBV14 with TRBJ2-3; TRBD2 matches 9 bases. The CDR3 consists of 20 residues. After removal of 3 bases from V and 5 bases from J, the junction contained 21 bases not matched to a gene. Looked up from germline, CDR1 is SGHDN and CDR2 is FVKESK. The CDR3 DNA reads as TGTGCCAGCAGCCACCCCTATGGGAGCGGGAGGCCCAGTGTGATAGATACGCAGTATTTT. Its translation: CASSHPYGSGRPSVIDTQYF.

This rearrangement joins TRBV18 to TRBJ2-3; D gene unclear. This CDR3 region has 17 residues. The germline V gene encodes CDR1 KGHSH and CDR2 LQKENI. V lost 3 bases to trimming and J lost 0 bases, with 16 bases between them. DNA of the CDR3: TGTGCCAGCTCACCCGGACCAACCGGAGCTAGCACAGATACGCAGTATTTT. As protein: CASSPGPTGASTDTQYF.

The chain combines TRBV5-3 with TRBJ1-4; TRBD1 is a possible D gene (5 bases). TRBV5-3 is an ORF, with its function uncertain. The CDR3 totals 15 residues. V was trimmed by 2 bases and J by 7 bases, leaving 15 bases between them. For the CDR3, the DNA is TGTGCCAGAAGCTTCGGACATTCAAGTTGTGAAAAACTGTTTTTT. Translating gives CARSFGHSSCEKLFF.